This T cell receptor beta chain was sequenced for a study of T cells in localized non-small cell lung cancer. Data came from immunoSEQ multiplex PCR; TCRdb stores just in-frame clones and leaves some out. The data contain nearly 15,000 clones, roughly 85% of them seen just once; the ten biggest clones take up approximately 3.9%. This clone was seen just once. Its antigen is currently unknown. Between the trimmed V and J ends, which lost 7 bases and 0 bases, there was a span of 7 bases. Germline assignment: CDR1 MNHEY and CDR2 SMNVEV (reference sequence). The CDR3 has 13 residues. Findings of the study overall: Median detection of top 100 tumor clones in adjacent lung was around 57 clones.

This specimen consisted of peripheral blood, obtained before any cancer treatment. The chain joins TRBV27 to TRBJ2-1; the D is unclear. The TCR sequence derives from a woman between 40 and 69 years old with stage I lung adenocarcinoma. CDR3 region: CASKGSSYNEQFF. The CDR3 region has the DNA TGTGCCAGCAAGGGATCCTCCTACAATGAGCAGTTCTTC.